Here is one T cell receptor beta chain with its context. No antigen is known for it. The study ran the assay at deep level. The data were produced by immunoSEQ multiplex PCR, yet TCRdb's version contains in-frame clones alone and is incomplete. This sample has about 2.3 million clones; 93% occur once, and the top ten carry roughly 0.36%. The sample originates from a study of shared clonotypes between healthy human individuals. Study at large: Used for every donor were three CD4 naive, three CD4 memory, two CD8 naive and one CD8 memory plate.

Overall study results and limits: Generally, naive subsets came out with larger estimated richness than memory subsets. Clonotypes that were shared across a few donors made up around 5% of naive CD4 clonotypes.

The CDR3 loop spans 14 amino acids. Per germline, CDR1 SNHLY and CDR2 FYNNEI. V was trimmed by 4 bases and J by 0 bases, leaving 7 bases between them. The source of this sequence is a man between 18 and 29 years old in good health. Some clones in this sample may be carry-over from other donors' samples. Sequencing was done on a sample of naive CD4+ T cells from PBMCs. As to subset: CD45RA+ positively selected. J is TRBJ1-5 and V is TRBV2; D is undetermined. The CDR3 loop is CASSGLLSNQPQHF. CDR3 bases: TGTGCCAGCAGTGGGTTACTTAGCAATCAGCCCCAGCATTTT. The whole variable domain, remainder taken from reference TRBV2 and TRBJ1-5, is EPEVTQTPSHQVTQMGQEVILRCVPISNHLYFYWYRQILGQKVEFLVSFYNNEISEKSEIFDDQFSVERPDGSNFTLKIRSTKLEDSAMYFCASSGLLSNQPQHFGDGTRLSIL.